This T cell receptor (beta chain) derives from a study of blood T cell repertoires in COVID-19 (dated by TCRdb to the early 2020s). With respect to the entire study: The collaborator samples originated in the United States, Italy and Spain and spanned the acute and convalescent phases of COVID-19. The prospective study material was composed of cDNA or gDNA derived from T cells, B-cell-depleted T cells, or PBMCs. HLA class I and class II types, where available, came from metadata supplied by the sample provider rather than from assay-based typing. The sample metadata nearly always contained a de-identified subject ID, COVID-19 status, age in years and sex. The repertoires were made available in a free public database intended to serve as a resource for research on the immune response to SARS-CoV-2. Subjects who had been exposed to COVID-19, were actively infected with it, or had recovered from it provided the deeply sampled blood TCRbeta repertoires that made up the dataset. The samples were drawn from the first 160 participants of the ongoing ImmuneRACE study and from roughly 1,300 subjects provided by 6 global collaborators.

The CDR3 covers 17 residues, taking in both the cysteine and the phenylalanine. Kept here is only the CDR3 DNA, which spans 51 bases and is read in frame from base 1. The full study reports these points: The quantity of clinical and demographic metadata differed by source and by participant and was supplied without curation.

On this clone itself: Its antigen is unknown. One base away there is no much larger clone; base qualities are not given.

In Seattle, one collaborating source enrolled patients while the infection was active and tracked those patients longitudinally over the course of disease. Whole blood was collected in K2EDTA tubes by collaborating institutions according to the institutions' own protocols. Collaborator samples were shipped for TCRbeta analysis as frozen whole blood, isolated PBMCs, or DNA extracted from either sample type. TCRbeta CDR3 regions were amplified from genomic DNA by means of the immunoSEQ Assay, a bias-controlled multiplex PCR. From the authors' description of their analysis: Nucleated cell counts per sample were estimated from amplification of reference gene primers within the assay. To quantify the absolute abundance of each unique TCRbeta CDR3 rearrangement, sequence reads were collapsed and filtered. Productive Simpson clonality was computed per sample as the square root of Simpson's diversity index over productive rearrangements. TCRdb took this table from immuneACCESS and kept in-frame rearrangements with V and J called. Such tables lack part of the clones; where checked against another copy, unresolved V genes explain under half of the gap, and the rest is unexplained. The V and J calls and clone size were taken over from that table, and D and trimming were inferred from the DNA. The sample has about 58,000 clones on record, 81% of them singletons. Under 40% of the sample lies in the top ten.

The material sequenced was peripheral blood. The clonotype originates from a man aged 55-75 years with COVID-19, enrolled during active disease. The chain links TRBV21-1 with TRBJ2-1; TRBD2 reflects the table's D call only, with no check against the DNA. TRBV21-1 is a recognized pseudogene. CDR3 loop: CASSKGPGLAVHNEQFF. Read as DNA, the sequence is TGTGCCAGCAGCAAAGGGCCCGGACTAGCTGTCCACAATGAGCAGTTCTTC.